The rows below give T cell receptor beta chains drawn from one sample of a study of identical twins. TCRdb ran MiXCR on the 5' RACE reads and lists one entry per CDR3 protein. The data show about 390,000 distinct CDR3 sequences, 7% to 9.5% seen once. The sequencing input was naive T cells sorted from blood. All receptors derive from a woman aged 45-65 years in good health. Each CDR3 is given with its conserved first and last residue.

cdr3_aa: CASSPGTGGFMNTEAFF
v_call: TRBV4-1
j_call: TRBJ1-1

cdr3_aa: CASASPEGPDQETQYF
v_call: TRBV12-5
j_call: TRBJ2-5

cdr3_aa: CASSLVGGGMNTEAFF
v_call: TRBV5-1
j_call: TRBJ1-1

cdr3_aa: CSARGAAAYEQYF
v_call: TRBV20-1
j_call: TRBJ2-7

cdr3_aa: CASSPDRVIQYF
v_call: TRBV6-2/TRBV6-3
j_call: TRBJ2-4

cdr3_aa: CASRQGSRETQYF
v_call: TRBV19
j_call: TRBJ2-5

cdr3_aa: CASRALTGTEAFF
v_call: TRBV6-1
j_call: TRBJ1-1

cdr3_aa: CASRLDRRTRGLFF
v_call: TRBV27
j_call: TRBJ2-2

cdr3_aa: CSAHFPLGLAGAHAVGQYF
v_call: TRBV20-1
j_call: TRBJ2-7

cdr3_aa: CSVDRDGNQQFF
v_call: TRBV29-1
j_call: TRBJ2-1

cdr3_aa: CAAGLAPYNEQFF
v_call: TRBV19
j_call: TRBJ2-1

cdr3_aa: CASEGSGSTDTQYF
v_call: TRBV3-1
j_call: TRBJ2-3

cdr3_aa: CASSAQGPPYNEQFF
v_call: TRBV10-2
j_call: TRBJ2-1

cdr3_aa: CASSLSWPSSYEQYF
v_call: TRBV12-3/TRBV12-4
j_call: TRBJ2-7

cdr3_aa: CAISPGTFDEQFF
v_call: TRBV10-3
j_call: TRBJ2-1

cdr3_aa: CSASPRAGGPGQYF
v_call: TRBV20-1
j_call: TRBJ2-7

cdr3_aa: CASSSRTGGNTEAFF
v_call: TRBV5-1
j_call: TRBJ1-1

cdr3_aa: CASSPQQGSIYEQYF
v_call: TRBV18
j_call: TRBJ2-7

cdr3_aa: CSARLQGFENTIYF
v_call: TRBV20-1
j_call: TRBJ1-3

cdr3_aa: CASSPNRGWDEQFF
v_call: TRBV5-1
j_call: TRBJ2-1

cdr3_aa: CASSYTRGRANVLTF
v_call: TRBV6-5
j_call: TRBJ2-6

cdr3_aa: CASSLTPDPDTQYF
v_call: TRBV5-1
j_call: TRBJ2-3

cdr3_aa: CASSLTGDGGYTF
v_call: TRBV5-1
j_call: TRBJ1-2

cdr3_aa: CAIQKRANTGELFF
v_call: TRBV10-3
j_call: TRBJ2-2

cdr3_aa: CATREGGTSATGELFF
v_call: TRBV15
j_call: TRBJ2-2

cdr3_aa: CASGEGRDTEAFF
v_call: TRBV5-1
j_call: TRBJ1-1

cdr3_aa: CASKSSGSFNEQFF
v_call: TRBV6-2/TRBV6-3
j_call: TRBJ2-1

cdr3_aa: CASSRSTGVSYNEQFF
v_call: TRBV28
j_call: TRBJ2-1

cdr3_aa: CAISGQESHEQYF
v_call: TRBV10-3
j_call: TRBJ2-7

cdr3_aa: CASSQETYNSPLHF
v_call: TRBV14
j_call: TRBJ1-6

cdr3_aa: CASSRQGPNTGELFF
v_call: TRBV5-1
j_call: TRBJ2-2

cdr3_aa: CASSLRGQKYSGANVLTF
v_call: TRBV7-8
j_call: TRBJ2-6

cdr3_aa: CASSLKGPNTGELFF
v_call: TRBV5-1
j_call: TRBJ2-2

cdr3_aa: CASSLPIVGDFEAFF
v_call: TRBV7-9
j_call: TRBJ1-1

cdr3_aa: CASSQAGLAGNRELFF
v_call: TRBV14
j_call: TRBJ2-2

cdr3_aa: CASSTRQGDNYGYTF
v_call: TRBV27
j_call: TRBJ1-2

cdr3_aa: CASSVRGLLAQHF
v_call: TRBV19
j_call: TRBJ1-5

cdr3_aa: CASSLDGRGTDQPQHF
v_call: TRBV5-1
j_call: TRBJ1-5

cdr3_aa: CASTSPGYYGYTF
v_call: TRBV12-3/TRBV12-4
j_call: TRBJ1-2

cdr3_aa: CSVGAVQLFF
v_call: TRBV29-1
j_call: TRBJ2-2

cdr3_aa: CSVKGPINEQFF
v_call: TRBV29-1
j_call: TRBJ2-1

cdr3_aa: CAIKSGTGNTGELFF
v_call: TRBV10-3
j_call: TRBJ2-2

cdr3_aa: CASMKGGFHYEQYF
v_call: TRBV5-1
j_call: TRBJ2-7

cdr3_aa: CASSDTPPGELFF
v_call: TRBV2
j_call: TRBJ2-2

cdr3_aa: CASSTGTGIRGNQPQHF
v_call: TRBV19
j_call: TRBJ1-5

cdr3_aa: CASTPRLGSYNEQFF
v_call: TRBV12-3/TRBV12-4
j_call: TRBJ2-1

cdr3_aa: CASSLVGGGTTGELFF
v_call: TRBV7-9
j_call: TRBJ2-2